This note documents a single TCR beta chain sequence. This sample was included in a study of response to subunit inactivated influenza vaccine. TCRdb reanalysed the RT-PCR reads using MiXCR and keeps one entry per CDR3 protein. The data contain about 300,000 distinct CDR3 sequences, just over 20% of them singletons. This CDR3 has 13 amino acids. V shed 0 bases, J shed 8 bases, and the junction held 4 bases outside the gene matches. Germline values: CDR1 DFQATT, CDR2 SNEGSKA (reference sequence). The chain couples TRBV20-1 to TRBJ1-2; the match to TRBD1 covers 9 bases. Sequences were derived from PBMCs from blood, sampled about 20 months after vaccination. The clonotype comes from a man between 45 and 75 years old who received an inactivated influenza vaccine. The CDR3 loop is CSARDGTGWGYTF. The CDR3 nucleotides are TGCAGTGCTAGAGACGGGACAGGGTGGGGCTACACCTTC.